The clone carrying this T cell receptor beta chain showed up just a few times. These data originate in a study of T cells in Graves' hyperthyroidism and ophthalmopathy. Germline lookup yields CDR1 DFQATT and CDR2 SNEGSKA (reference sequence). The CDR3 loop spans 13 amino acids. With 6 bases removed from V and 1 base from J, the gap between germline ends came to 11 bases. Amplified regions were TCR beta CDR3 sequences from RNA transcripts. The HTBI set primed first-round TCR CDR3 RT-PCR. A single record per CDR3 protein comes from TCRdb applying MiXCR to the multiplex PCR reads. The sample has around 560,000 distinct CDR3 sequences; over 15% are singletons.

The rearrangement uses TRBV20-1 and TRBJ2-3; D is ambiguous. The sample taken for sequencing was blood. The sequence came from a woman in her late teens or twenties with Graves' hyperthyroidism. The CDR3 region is CSASDGRTDTQYF. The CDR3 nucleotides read TGCAGTGCCTCGGACGGCCGCACAGATACGCAGTATTTT.